This T cell receptor (beta chain) was documented in a study of cytomegalovirus exposure and HLA in healthy donors. V lost 6 bases to trimming and J lost 6 bases; unmatched junction nucleotides: 6. The germline V gene encodes CDR1 MDHEN and CDR2 SYDVKM. The CDR3 is 14 amino acids. Study-level findings and limits: An analysis that came later showed most CMV-associated TCR beta chains appearing HLA-restricted. HLA alleles were associated with roughly 15,000 TCR beta sequences in a later analysis at 0.05 false discovery rate. A later examination showed that TCR association rates differed by HLA locus, with DRB1 most and HLA-C fewest. Specific recognition of CMV antigens was confirmed in vitro for a few chains (all CMV-associated).

PCR was performed using 60 Vbeta and 13 Jbeta primers. Libraries were prepared by immunoSEQ multiplex PCR; TCRdb keeps only in-frame clonotypes and omits some of them. The sample consists of approximately 77,000 clones, roughly 80% of them appearing once. A note on this clone: Its antigen is currently unknown.

J is TRBJ1-5 and V is TRBV28; TRBD1 agrees at 9 bases. The clonotype was recovered from a man in his forties in good health and CMV-seronegative. Material: PBMCs. CDR3 bases: TGTGCCAGCAGCGTGACAGGGGGGTTTCAGCCCCAGCATTTT. As protein: CASSVTGGFQPQHF. Full variable domain (rest looked up from reference TRBV28 and TRBJ1-5): DVKVTQSSRYLVKRTGEKVFLECVQDMDHENMFWYRQDPGLGLRLIYFSYDVKMKEKGDIPEGYSVSREKKERFSLILESASTNQTSMYLCASSVTGGFQPQHFGDGTRLSIL.